This T cell receptor beta chain was observed in a study of CD8 T cells in ankylosing spondylitis. Study outcomes and limitations: In peripheral blood, disease-linked CD8+ clones occurred at relatively low frequencies. The authors reported significant enrichment of disease-linked clones in matched ankylosing spondylitis synovial fluid. Seven to nine highly homologous variants formed a TCR beta motif that appeared characteristic of ankylosing spondylitis blood. There were earlier reports of some motif variants in reactive arthritis synovial fluid and blood.

TCR beta libraries were made by quantitative 5'-RACE with molecular barcodes. TCRdb reanalysed the 5' RACE reads using MiXCR and keeps one entry per CDR3 protein. The sample carries 200,000 to 250,000 distinct CDR3 sequences, about 18% recorded once. There are 16 residues in the CDR3. Germline CDR1 and CDR2: ENHRY and SYGVKD. Trimming removed 0 bases from V and 8 bases from J; junction bases left unmatched: 8. The sample holds many counts of this clonotype. Its antigen is still unknown. This sequence was found in a male donor with ankylosing spondylitis. Source material: blood, either unsorted or a sorted T cell fraction (not recorded which). The V call is TRBV10-3, the J call TRBJ2-1; 9 bases match TRBD2. CDR3 protein: CAISESVAGDLDEQFF. The CDR3 DNA reads as TGTGCCATCAGTGAGTCGGTAGCGGGAGATTTGGATGAGCAGTTCTTC.